This T cell receptor (beta chain) was recorded in a study of shared clonotypes between healthy human individuals. Overall study results and limits: Among non-shared clonotypes, generation probabilities were lower than among those shared by all four donors.

To note about this clone: Its antigen is not known.

Per the germline V gene, CDR1 is SGHTA and CDR2 is FQGNSA. There are 16 residues in the CDR3. V was trimmed by 1 base and J by 3 bases, leaving 16 bases between them. Original processing methods: ImmunoSEQ output held junction-only sequences without quality scores, so filtering differed. Sequencing was performed with immunoSEQ multiplex PCR; in TCRdb, only in-frame clones are kept and a portion is missing. Clone size and the V and J calls come from that table; the DNA yielded D and trimming. The sample contains 2 million to 2.5 million clones, around 95% of which appear only once. This chain joins TRBV7-2 and TRBJ2-7; TRBD1 or TRBD2 may be the D gene (5 bases each). Source material: naive CD4+ T cells sorted from blood. As to subset: CD45RA+ positively selected. The sequence was obtained from a man aged 18 to 30 in good health. In nucleotides, the CDR3 is TGTGCCAGCAGCTTAGTGGTGGGGGTGATGGACTACGAGCAGTACTTC. This translates into CASSLVVGVMDYEQYF.